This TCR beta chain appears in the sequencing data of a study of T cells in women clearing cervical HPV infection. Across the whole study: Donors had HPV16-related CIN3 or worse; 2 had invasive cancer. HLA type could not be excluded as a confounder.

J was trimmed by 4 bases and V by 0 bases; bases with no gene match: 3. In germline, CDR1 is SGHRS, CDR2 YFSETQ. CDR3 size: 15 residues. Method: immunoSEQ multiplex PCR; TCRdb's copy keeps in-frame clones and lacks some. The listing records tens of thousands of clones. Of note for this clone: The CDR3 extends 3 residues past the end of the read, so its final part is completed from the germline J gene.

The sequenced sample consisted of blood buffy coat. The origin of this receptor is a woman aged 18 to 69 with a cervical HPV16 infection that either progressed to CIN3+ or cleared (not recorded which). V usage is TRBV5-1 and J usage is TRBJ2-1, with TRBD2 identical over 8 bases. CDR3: CASSLGLATYNEQFF. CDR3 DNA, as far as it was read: TGCGCCAGCAGCTTGGGACTAGCGACTTACAATGAG.